These 10 T cell receptor beta chains came from one sample sequenced in a study of tumor-infiltrating lymphocytes in primary liver carcinoma. Starting from approximately 470 ng of total RNA, TCR beta cDNA was produced with a primer in the constant region. Employing slightly modified ARM-PCR, three nested multiplex PCR rounds were run, and these gave rise to the TCR beta libraries. In the first two PCR rounds, TRBV1-TRBV30 forward primers were paired with a C-beta reverse primer, and each round lasted around 10 cycles. TCRdb fed the multiplex PCR reads into MiXCR, producing one record per CDR3 protein. The sample lists tens of thousands of distinct CDR3 sequences; 70% to 75% were seen once. The approximately 20-31 mg bulk tissue piece was not sorted before simultaneous RNA and DNA extraction. The sequenced sample was liver tumor tissue from sampling region 3. Subset specified: tumor region T3, left-lateral pole. The receptors were gathered from a man between 40 and 49 years old with primary liver carcinoma and hepatitis B virus infection.

The chain combines TRBV5-3 with TRBJ2-1; TRBD1 matches 9 bases. TRBV5-3 is marked as an open reading frame, function uncertain. The junction had 10 bases not matched to a gene; V was cut back by 10 bases and J by 2 bases. The CDR3 loop spans 15 amino acids. The CDR3 sequence: CAGSFRDRAYNEQFF. For the CDR3, the DNA is TGTGCCGGTAGCTTCCGGGACAGGGCCTACAATGAGCAGTTCTTC.

The CDR3 here is CASTRAQRDYNEQFF. DNA for the CDR3: TGTGCCAGCACTCGTGCCCAGAGGGACTACAATGAGCAGTTCTTC. The chain joins TRBV12-3 or TRBV12-4 to TRBJ2-1, with TRBD2 as a possible D gene (5 bases). Trimming left V 7 bases short and J 3 bases short, with 16 bases between. The CDR3 has 15 amino acids.

This clonotype was observed a few times. V is TRBV19 and J is TRBJ2-1, with TRBD2 identical over 11 bases. Trimming removed 1 base from V and 15 bases from J; junction bases left unmatched: 5. The germline V gene encodes CDR1 LNHDA and CDR2 SQIVND (reference sequence). The CDR3 sequence is 13 residues long. DNA of the CDR3: TGTGCCAGTAGTATAGGGACTAGCGGGCCCTTGTTCTTC. Its translation is CASSIGTSGPLFF. The complete variable domain, with remaining parts taken from reference TRBV19 and TRBJ2-1, reads DGGITQSPKYLFRKEGQNVTLSCEQNLNHDAMYWYRQDPGQGLRLIYYSQIVNDFQKGDIAEGYSVSREKKESFPLTVTSAQKNPTAFYLCASSIGTSGPLFFGPGTRLTVL.

This clonotype was seen a single time. This rearrangement joins TRBV29-1 to TRBJ1-5; D remains unclear. The J call could be wrong; TRBJ2-3 is a better fit for the DNA end. The germline V gene encodes CDR1 SQVTM and CDR2 ANQGSEA. The CDR3 extends over 13 amino acids. The CDR3 is CSVRDNYNLPQYF. For the CDR3, the DNA is TGCAGCGTTCGAGACAATTACAATCTGCCCCAGTATTTT.

Details on this clonotype: One base away lies a much larger clone, so this may be a sequencing read error. This sequence joins TRBV5-1 and TRBJ2-3; TRBD2 agrees at 11 bases. CDR1 is SGHRS, CDR2 YFSETQ, per germline. This CDR3 region has 16 residues. CDR3 DNA: TGCGCCAGCAGCTATAGCGGGAGGGATTCTACAGATATGCAGTATTTT. It translates to CASSYSGRDSTDMQYF.

In regard to this clonotype: Compared with germline, one end of the junction differs, possibly owing to a read error. V and J are TRBV11-2 and TRBJ2-2; unclear D gene. Germline CDR1 is SGHAT and CDR2 is FQNNGV. The CDR3 is made up of 11 amino acids. DNA of the CDR3: TGTGCCACCAGCCACTCGCTCGGGCTGTTTTTT. Its translation is CATSHSLGLFF.

This clonotype came up once. Its ends do not fully match the called genes, so a read error is possible. The CDR3 sequence: CASSYSRESYVQYF. In nucleotides, the CDR3 is TGTGCCAGCAGTTACTCGCGGGAGTCATACGTGCAGTACTTC. The chain carries TRBV6-2 or TRBV6-3 and TRBJ2-7; the match to TRBD2 covers 7 bases. Germline CDR1 reads MNHEY; CDR2 reads SVGEGT. The CDR3 has 14 residues.

As to this clonotype: A read error is likely, as this CDR3 ends without the conserved phenylalanine or tryptophan. This chain links TRBV6-5 with TRBJ2-2; no reliable D call. This CDR3 spans 17 amino acids. Germline CDR1 MNHEY, CDR2 SVGAGI. The CDR3 loop reads CASSLRPPGVNTEELFL. The CDR3 DNA reads TGTGCCAGCAGTCTTCGCCCACCTGGAGTGAACACCGAGGAGCTGTTTCTT.

The chain combines TRBV24-1 with TRBJ1-1; D might be TRBD1 (5 bases). The CDR3 loop spans 13 amino acids. The V gene's germline CDR1 is KGHDR and CDR2 SFDVKD. Trimming removed 9 bases from V and 0 bases from J, with 10 bases in between. In DNA, the CDR3 is TGTGCCACCTGCCAGGGAATGAACACTGAAGCTTTCTTT. Amino acid sequence: CATCQGMNTEAFF.

Concerning this clonotype: A read error may produce the germline difference seen at one junction end. The chain joins TRBV12-3 or TRBV12-4 to TRBJ2-5; TRBD2 is a possible D gene (5 bases). This CDR3 has 11 residues. CDR3 sequence: CASSSGTGAFF. CDR3 sequence (DNA): TGTGCCAGCAGTTCGGGAACTGGCGCCTTCTTC.